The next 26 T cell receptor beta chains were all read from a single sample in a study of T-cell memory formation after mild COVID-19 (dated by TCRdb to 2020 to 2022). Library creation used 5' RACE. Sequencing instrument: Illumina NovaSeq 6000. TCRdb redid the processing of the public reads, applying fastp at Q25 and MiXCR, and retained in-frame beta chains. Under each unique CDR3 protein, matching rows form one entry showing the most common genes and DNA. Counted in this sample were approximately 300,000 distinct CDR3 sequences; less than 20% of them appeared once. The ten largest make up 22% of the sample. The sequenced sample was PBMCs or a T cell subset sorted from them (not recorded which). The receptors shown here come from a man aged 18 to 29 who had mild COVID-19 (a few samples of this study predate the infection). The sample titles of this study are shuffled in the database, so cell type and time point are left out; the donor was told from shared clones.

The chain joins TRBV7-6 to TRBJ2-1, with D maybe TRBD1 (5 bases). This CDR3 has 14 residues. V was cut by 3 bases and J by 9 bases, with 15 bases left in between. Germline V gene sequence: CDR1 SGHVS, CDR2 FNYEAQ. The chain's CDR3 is CASSFRAQGSEQFF. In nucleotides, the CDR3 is TGTGCCAGCAGCTTCCGGGCCCAGGGTAGTGAGCAGTTCTTC.

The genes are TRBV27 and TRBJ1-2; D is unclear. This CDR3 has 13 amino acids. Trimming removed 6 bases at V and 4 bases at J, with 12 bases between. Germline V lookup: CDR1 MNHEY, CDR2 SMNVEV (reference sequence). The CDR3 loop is CASRQAGAYGYTF. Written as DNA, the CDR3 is TGTGCCAGCAGGCAAGCGGGTGCCTATGGCTACACCTTC.

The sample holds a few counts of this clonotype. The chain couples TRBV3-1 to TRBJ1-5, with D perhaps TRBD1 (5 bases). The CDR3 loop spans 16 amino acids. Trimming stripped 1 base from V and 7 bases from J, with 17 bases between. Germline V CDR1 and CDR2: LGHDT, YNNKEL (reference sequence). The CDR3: CASSQGGVGGRQPQHF. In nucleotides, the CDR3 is TGTGCCAGCAGCCAAGGAGGGGTGGGAGGGCGGCAGCCCCAGCATTTT.

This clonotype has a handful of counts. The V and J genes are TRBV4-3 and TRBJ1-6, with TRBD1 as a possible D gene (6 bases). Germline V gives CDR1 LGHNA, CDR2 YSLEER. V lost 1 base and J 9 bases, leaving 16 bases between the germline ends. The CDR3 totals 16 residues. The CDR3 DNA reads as TGCGCCAGCAGCCAAGGAACAGGGACGTTTGGTTCACCCCTCCACTTT. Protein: CASSQGTGTFGSPLHF.

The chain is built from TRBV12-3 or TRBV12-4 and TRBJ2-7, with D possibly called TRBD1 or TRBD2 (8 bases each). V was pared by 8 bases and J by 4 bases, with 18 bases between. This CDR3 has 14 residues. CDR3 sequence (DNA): TGTGCCAGCCGGGAGGGGCAGGGGGCTTACGAGCAGTACTTC. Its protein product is CASREGQGAYEQYF.

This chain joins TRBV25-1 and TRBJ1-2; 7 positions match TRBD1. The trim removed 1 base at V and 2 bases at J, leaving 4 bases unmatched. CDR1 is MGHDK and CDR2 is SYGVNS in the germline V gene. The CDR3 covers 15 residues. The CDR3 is CASSELDRPNYGYTF. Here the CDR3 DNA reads TGTGCCAGCAGTGAATTGGACAGGCCAAACTATGGCTACACCTTC.

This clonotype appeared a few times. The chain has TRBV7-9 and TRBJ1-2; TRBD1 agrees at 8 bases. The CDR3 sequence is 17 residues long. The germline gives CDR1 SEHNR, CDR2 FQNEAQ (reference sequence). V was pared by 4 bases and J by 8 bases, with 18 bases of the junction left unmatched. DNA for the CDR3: TGTGCCAGCAGCTCTGCCCCGGGACAGGCCTCCGAGAGAGGCTACACCTTC. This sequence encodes CASSSAPGQASERGYTF.

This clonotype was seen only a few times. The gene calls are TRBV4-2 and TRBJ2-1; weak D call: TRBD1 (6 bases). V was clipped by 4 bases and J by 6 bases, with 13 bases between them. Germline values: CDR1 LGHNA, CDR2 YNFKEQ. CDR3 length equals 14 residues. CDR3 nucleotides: TGTGCCAGCAGCCCAGAACAGGGTTCCAATGAGCAGTTCTTC. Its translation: CASSPEQGSNEQFF.

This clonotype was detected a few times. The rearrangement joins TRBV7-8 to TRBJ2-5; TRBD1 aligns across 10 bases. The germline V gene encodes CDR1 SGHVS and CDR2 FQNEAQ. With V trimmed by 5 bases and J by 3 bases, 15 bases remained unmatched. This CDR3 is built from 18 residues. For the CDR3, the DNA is TGTGCCAGCAGCCGGAGAACACGGGACAGGGGAGGAGAAGAGACCCAGTACTTC. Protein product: CASSRRTRDRGGEETQYF.

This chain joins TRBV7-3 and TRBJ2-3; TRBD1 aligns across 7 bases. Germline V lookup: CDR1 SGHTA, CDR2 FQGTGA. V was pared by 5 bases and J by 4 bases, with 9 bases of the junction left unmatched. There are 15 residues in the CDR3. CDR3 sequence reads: CASSPQTGPADTQYF. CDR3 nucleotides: TGTGCCAGCAGCCCTCAGACAGGGCCTGCAGATACGCAGTATTTT.

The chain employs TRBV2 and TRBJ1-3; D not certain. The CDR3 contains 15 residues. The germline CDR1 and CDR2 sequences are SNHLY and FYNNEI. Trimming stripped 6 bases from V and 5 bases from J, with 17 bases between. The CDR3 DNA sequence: TGTGCCAGCAGCCCTCAAAGACGGGGTAGAAACACCATATATTTT. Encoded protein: CASSPQRRGRNTIYF.

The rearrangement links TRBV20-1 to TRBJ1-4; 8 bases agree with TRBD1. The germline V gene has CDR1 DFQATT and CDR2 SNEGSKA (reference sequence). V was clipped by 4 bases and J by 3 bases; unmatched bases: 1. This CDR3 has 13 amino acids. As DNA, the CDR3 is TGCAGTGCTAAGACAGGGGCTAATGAAAAACTGTTTTTT. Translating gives CSAKTGANEKLFF.

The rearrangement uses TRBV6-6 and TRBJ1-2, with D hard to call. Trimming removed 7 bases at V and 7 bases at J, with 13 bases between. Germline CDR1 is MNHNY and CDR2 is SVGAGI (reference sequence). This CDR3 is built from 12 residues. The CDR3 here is CASTPGARGYTF. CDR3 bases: TGTGCCAGCACCCCGGGCGCCCGTGGCTACACCTTC.

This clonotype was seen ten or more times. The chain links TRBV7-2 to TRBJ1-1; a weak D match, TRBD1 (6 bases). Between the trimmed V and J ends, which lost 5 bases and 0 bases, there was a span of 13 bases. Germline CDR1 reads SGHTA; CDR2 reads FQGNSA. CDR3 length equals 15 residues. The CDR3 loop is CASSKQGSMNTEAFF. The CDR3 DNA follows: TGTGCCAGCAGCAAACAGGGATCCATGAACACTGAAGCTTTCTTT.

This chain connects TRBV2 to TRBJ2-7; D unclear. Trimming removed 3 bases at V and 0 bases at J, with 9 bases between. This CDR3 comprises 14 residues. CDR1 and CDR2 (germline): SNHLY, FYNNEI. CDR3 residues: CASSDVRYSYEQYF. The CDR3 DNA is TGTGCCAGCAGTGATGTCAGGTACTCCTACGAGCAGTACTTC.

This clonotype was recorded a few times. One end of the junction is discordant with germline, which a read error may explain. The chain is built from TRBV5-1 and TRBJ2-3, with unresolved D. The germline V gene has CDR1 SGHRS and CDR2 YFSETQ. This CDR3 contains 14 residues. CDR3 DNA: TGCGCCAGCAGCTCCGGCAGCAGCACAAATACGCAGTATTTT. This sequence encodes CASSSGSSTNTQYF.

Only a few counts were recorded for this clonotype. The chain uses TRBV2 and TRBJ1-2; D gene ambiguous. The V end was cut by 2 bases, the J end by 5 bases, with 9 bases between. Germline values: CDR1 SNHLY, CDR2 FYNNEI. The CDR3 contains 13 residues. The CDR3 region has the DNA TGTGCCAGCAGTGAAATGGCGCTTTATGGCTACACCTTC. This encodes CASSEMALYGYTF.

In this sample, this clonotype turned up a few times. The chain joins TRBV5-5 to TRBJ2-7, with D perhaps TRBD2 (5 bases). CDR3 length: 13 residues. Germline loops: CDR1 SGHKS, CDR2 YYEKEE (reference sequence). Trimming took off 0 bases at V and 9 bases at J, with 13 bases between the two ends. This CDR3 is CASSLEPGMRQYV. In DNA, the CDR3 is TGTGCCAGCAGCTTGGAACCCGGGATGCGGCAGTACGTC.

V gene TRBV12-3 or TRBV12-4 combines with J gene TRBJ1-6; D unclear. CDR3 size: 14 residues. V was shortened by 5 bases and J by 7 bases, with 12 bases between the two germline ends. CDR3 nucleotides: TGTGCCAGCAGTCCCGGGTGGCCAAATTCACCCCTCCACTTT. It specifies CASSPGWPNSPLHF.

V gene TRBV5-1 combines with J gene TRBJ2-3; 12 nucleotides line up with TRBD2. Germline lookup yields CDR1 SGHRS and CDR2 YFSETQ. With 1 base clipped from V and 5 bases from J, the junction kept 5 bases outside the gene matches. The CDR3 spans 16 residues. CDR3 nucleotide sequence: TGCGCCAGCAGCTTGCATGCGACTAGCGGGGGAGATACGCAGTATTTT. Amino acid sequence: CASSLHATSGGDTQYF.

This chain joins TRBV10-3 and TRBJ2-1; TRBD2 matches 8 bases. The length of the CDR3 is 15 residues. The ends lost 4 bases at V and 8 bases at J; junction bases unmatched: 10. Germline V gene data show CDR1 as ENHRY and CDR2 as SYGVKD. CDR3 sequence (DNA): TGTGCCATCAGTGGACCGGGACTAGTAACCGATGAGCAGTTCTTC. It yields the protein CAISGPGLVTDEQFF.

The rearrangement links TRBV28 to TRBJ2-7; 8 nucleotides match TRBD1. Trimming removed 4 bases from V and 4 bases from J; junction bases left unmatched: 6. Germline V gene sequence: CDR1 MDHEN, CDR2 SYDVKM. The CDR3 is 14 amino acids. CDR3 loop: CASSSGQGRYEQYV. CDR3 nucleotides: TGTGCCAGCAGTTCCGGACAGGGACGGTACGAGCAGTACGTC.

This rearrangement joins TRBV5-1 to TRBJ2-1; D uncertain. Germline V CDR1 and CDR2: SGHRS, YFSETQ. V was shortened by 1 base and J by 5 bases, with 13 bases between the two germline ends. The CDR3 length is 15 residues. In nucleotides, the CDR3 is TGCGCCAGCAGCTTGATAAGGCAGTCGAACAATGAGCAGTTCTTC. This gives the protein CASSLIRQSNNEQFF.

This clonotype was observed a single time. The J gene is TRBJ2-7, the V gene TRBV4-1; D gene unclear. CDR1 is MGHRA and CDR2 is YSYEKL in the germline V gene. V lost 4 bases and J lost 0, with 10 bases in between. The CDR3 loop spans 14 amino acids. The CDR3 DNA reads TGCGCCAGCAGCCTATCTGCTGCCTCCTACGAGCAGTACTTC. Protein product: CASSLSAASYEQYF.

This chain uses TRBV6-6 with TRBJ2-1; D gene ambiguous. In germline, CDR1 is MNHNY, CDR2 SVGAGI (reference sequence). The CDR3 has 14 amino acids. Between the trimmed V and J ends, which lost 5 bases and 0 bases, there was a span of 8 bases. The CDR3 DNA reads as TGTGCCAGCAGTGACACGGGCTCCTACAATGAGCAGTTCTTC. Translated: CASSDTGSYNEQFF.

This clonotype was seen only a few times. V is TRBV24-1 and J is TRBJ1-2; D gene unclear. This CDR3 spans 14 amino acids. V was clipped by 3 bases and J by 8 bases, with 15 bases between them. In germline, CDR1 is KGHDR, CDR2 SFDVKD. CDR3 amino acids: CATSDGPSVRGYTF. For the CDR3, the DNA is TGTGCCACCAGTGATGGGCCGTCGGTCCGGGGCTACACCTTC.